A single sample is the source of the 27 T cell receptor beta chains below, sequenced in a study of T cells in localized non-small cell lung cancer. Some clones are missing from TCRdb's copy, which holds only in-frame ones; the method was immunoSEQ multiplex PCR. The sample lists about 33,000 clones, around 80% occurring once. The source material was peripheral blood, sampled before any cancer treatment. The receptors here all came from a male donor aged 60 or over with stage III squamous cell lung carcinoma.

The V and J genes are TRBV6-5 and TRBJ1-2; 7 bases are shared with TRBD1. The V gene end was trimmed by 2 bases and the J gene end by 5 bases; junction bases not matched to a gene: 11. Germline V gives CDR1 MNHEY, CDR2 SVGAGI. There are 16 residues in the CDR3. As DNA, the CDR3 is TGTGCCAGCAGTTACAGCTCAGGGGGGGTAGATTATGGCTACACCTTC. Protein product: CASSYSSGGVDYGYTF.

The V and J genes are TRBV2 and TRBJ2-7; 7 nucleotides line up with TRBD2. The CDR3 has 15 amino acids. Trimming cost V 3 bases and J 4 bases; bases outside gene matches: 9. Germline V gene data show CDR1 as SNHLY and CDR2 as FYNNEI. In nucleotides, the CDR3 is TGTGCCAGCAGTGACCCGAGGGAGGGAGTTTACGAGCAGTACTTC. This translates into CASSDPREGVYEQYF.

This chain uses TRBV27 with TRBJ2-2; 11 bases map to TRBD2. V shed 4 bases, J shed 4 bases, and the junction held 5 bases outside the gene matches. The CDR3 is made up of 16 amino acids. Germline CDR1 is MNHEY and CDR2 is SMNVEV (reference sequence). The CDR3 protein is CASSSLAGGGTGELFF. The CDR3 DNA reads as TGTGCCAGCAGTTCTCTAGCGGGGGGTGGCACCGGGGAGCTGTTTTTT.

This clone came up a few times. The CDR3 here is CASSLVGGGSPDQDTQYF. In nucleotides, the CDR3 is TGTGCCAGCAGCTTAGTGGGCGGGGGGTCCCCAGACCAGGATACGCAGTATTTT. The chain links TRBV7-2 to TRBJ2-3, with TRBD2 identical over 8 bases. The CDR3 is 18 residues long. The V segment lost 1 base and the J segment 6 bases; nucleotides outside the gene matches: 15. CDR1 is SGHTA and CDR2 is FQGNSA in the germline V gene.

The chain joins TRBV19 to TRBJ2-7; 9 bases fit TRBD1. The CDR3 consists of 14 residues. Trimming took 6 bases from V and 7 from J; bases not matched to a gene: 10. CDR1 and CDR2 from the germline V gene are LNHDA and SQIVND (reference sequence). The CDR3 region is CASRRDRATREQYF. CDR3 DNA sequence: TGTGCCAGTAGAAGGGACAGGGCCACGCGAGAGCAGTACTTC.

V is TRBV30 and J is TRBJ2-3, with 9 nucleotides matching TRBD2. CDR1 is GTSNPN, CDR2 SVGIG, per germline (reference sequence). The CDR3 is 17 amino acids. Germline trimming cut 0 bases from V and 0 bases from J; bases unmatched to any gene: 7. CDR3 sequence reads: CAWSVTSGSSSTDTQYF. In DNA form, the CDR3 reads TGTGCCTGGAGTGTGACTAGCGGATCTTCTAGCACAGATACGCAGTATTTT. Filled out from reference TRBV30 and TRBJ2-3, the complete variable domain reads SQTIHQWPATLVQPVGSPLSLECTVEGTSNPNLYWYRQAAGRGLQLLFYSVGIGQISSEVPQNLSASRPQDRQFILSSKKLLLSDSGFYLCAWSVTSGSSSTDTQYFGPGTRLTVL.

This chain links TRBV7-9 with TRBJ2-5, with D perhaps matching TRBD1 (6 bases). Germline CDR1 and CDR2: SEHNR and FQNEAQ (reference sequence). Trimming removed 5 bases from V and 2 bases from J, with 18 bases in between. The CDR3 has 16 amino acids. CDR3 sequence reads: CASSLKLQGKQETQYF. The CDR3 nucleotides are TGTGCCAGCAGCCTAAAATTACAGGGTAAACAAGAGACCCAGTACTTC.

Here the CDR3 reads CASSAYGVSYEQYF. CDR3 sequence (DNA): TGTGCCAGCAGCGCCTACGGGGTTTCCTACGAGCAGTACTTC. The V call is TRBV7-9, the J call TRBJ2-7; D is perhaps TRBD2 (5 bases). Trimming pared 5 bases from V and 1 base from J, leaving 12 bases between. CDR1 and CDR2 from the germline V gene are SEHNR and FQNEAQ (reference sequence). This CDR3 has 14 amino acids.

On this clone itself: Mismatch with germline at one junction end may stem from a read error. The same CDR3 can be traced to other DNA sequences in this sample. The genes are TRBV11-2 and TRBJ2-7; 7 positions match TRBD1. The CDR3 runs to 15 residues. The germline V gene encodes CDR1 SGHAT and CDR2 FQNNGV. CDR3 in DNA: TGCGCCAGCAGCTCGAGACAGGGTGGGGTATACGAGCAGTACTTC. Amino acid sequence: CASSSRQGGVYEQYF.

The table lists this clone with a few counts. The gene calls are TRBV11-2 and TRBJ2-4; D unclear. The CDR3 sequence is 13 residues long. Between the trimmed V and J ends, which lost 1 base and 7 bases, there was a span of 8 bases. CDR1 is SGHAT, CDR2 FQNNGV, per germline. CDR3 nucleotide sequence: TGTGCCAGCAGCTTAGGGTACCAGAACATTCAGTACTTC. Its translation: CASSLGYQNIQYF. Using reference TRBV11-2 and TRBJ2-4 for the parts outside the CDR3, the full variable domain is EAGVAQSPRYKIIEKRQSVAFWCNPISGHATLYWYQQILGQGPKLLIQFQNNGVVDDSQLPKDRFSAERLKGVDSTLKIQPAKLEDSAVYLCASSLGYQNIQYFGAGTRLSVL.

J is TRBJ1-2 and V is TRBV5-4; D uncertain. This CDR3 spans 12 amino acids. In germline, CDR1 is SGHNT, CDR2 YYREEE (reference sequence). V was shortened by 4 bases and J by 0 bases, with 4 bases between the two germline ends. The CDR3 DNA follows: TGTGCCAGCAGCGTGACTAACTATGGCTACACCTTC. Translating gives CASSVTNYGYTF.

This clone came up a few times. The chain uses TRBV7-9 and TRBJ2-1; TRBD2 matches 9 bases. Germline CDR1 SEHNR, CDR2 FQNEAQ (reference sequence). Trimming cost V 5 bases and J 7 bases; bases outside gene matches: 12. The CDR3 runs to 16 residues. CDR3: CASSPLLAGFGNEQFF. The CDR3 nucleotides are TGTGCCAGCAGCCCCCTCCTAGCGGGATTTGGGAATGAGCAGTTCTTC.

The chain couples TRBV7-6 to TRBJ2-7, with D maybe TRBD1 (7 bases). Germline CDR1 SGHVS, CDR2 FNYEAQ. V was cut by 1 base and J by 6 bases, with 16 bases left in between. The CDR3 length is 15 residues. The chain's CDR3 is CASSLGQGGIGEQYF. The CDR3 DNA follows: TGTGCCAGCAGCTTAGGACAGGGAGGTATCGGCGAGCAGTACTTC.

CDR3 residues: CASSVEFRAGAGEQYF. Here the CDR3 DNA reads TGTGCCAGCAGTGTTGAGTTCCGGGCGGGAGCGGGCGAGCAGTACTTC. V and J are TRBV2 and TRBJ2-7; 7 bases map to TRBD2. CDR1 and CDR2 from the germline V gene are SNHLY and FYNNEI. The CDR3 loop spans 16 amino acids. J was trimmed by 6 bases and V by 4 bases; bases with no gene match: 15.

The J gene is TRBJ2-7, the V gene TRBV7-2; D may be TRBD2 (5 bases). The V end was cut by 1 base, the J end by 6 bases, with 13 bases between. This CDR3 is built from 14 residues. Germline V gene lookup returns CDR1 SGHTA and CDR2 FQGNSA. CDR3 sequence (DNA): TGTGCCAGCAGCTTAGAGTGGAGCGGATCCGAGCAGTACTTC. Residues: CASSLEWSGSEQYF.

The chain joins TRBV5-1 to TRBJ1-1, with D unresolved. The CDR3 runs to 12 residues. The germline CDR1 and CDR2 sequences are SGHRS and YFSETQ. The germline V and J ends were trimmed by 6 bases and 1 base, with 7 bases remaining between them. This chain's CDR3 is CASTRGNTEAFF. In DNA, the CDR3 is TGCGCCAGCACCAGAGGGAACACTGAAGCTTTCTTT.

The CDR3 nucleotides read TGCGCCAGCAGCCAAGAGGTACAGGGGAACTATGGCTACACCTTC. It codes for CASSQEVQGNYGYTF. The chain carries TRBV4-3 and TRBJ1-2, with 7 positions matching TRBD1. CDR1 LGHNA and CDR2 YSLEER come from the germline V gene. V was clipped by 0 bases and J by 2 bases; unmatched bases: 3. The CDR3 runs to 15 residues.

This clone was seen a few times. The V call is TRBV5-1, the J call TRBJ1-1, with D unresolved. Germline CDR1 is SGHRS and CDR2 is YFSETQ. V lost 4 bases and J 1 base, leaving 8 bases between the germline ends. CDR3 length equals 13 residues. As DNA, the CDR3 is TGCGCCAGCAGCCTCGAACGGAACACTGAAGCTTTCTTT. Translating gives CASSLERNTEAFF.

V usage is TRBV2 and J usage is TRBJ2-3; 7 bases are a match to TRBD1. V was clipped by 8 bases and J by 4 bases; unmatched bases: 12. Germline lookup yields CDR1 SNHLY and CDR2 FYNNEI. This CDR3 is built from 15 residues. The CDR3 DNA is TGTGCCAGCGAAAGGGACAGTCGGGGCGCAGATACGCAGTATTTT. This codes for CASERDSRGADTQYF.

This chain's CDR3 is CASSQDERRNYGYTF. Here the CDR3 DNA reads TGTGCCAGCAGCCAAGACGAGAGGCGGAACTATGGCTACACCTTC. The rearrangement joins TRBV14 to TRBJ1-2; D gene unclear. Trimming shortened V by 0 bases and J by 2 bases, and 10 bases separated the two germline ends. Germline lookup yields CDR1 SGHDN and CDR2 FVKESK. This CDR3 comprises 15 residues.

Here the CDR3 reads CASSLTGQDNYGYTF. The CDR3 nucleotides are TGTGCCAGCAGCTTAACAGGCCAGGATAACTATGGCTACACCTTC. This chain connects TRBV7-3 to TRBJ1-2, with D hard to call. The germline V gene encodes CDR1 SGHTA and CDR2 FQGTGA. This CDR3 has 15 residues. V lost 0 bases and J lost 1, with 9 bases in between.

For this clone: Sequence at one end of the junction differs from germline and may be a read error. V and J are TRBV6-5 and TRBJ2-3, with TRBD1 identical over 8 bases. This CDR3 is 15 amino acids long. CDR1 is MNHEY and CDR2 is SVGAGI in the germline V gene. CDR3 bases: TGTGCCAGCGGCCTACCGGGACAGGACACAGATATGCAGTATTTT. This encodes CASGLPGQDTDMQYF.

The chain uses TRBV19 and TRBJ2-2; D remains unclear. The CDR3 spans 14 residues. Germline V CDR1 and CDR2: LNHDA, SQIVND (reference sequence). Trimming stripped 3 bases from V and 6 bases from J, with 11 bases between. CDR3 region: CASSIALVAGELFF. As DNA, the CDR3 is TGTGCCAGTAGTATCGCCCTAGTCGCCGGGGAGCTGTTTTTT.

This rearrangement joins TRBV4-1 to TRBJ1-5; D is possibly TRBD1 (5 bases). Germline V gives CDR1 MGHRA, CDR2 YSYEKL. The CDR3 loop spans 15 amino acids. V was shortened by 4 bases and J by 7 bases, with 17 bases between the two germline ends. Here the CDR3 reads CASSRTGTDYQPQHF. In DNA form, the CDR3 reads TGCGCCAGCAGCCGAACCGGGACCGACTACCAGCCCCAGCATTTT.

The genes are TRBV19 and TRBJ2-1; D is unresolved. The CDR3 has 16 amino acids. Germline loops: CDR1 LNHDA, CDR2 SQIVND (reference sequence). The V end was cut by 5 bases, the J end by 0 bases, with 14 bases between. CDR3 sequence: CASSPWALSSYNEQFF. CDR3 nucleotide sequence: TGTGCCAGTAGTCCTTGGGCGCTAAGCTCCTACAATGAGCAGTTCTTC.

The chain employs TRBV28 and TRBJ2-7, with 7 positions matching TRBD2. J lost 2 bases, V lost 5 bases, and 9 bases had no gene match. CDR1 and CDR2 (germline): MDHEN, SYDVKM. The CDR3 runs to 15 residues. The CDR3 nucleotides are TGTGCCAGCAGTCCCACTAGCGCTGAGGCCTACGAGCAGTACTTC. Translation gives CASSPTSAEAYEQYF.

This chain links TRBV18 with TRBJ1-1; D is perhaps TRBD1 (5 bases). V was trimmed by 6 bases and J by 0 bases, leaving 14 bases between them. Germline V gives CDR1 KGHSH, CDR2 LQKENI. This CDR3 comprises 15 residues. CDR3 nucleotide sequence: TGTGCCAGCTCCCATTCCCAGGGCATGAACACTGAAGCTTTCTTT. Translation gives CASSHSQGMNTEAFF.